This TCR beta chain was identified during a study of cytomegalovirus exposure and HLA in healthy donors. Across the study: Previous work identified some 120 million unique TCR beta sequences from about 179 million T cells. An early release of data contained about 85 million unique TCRs, which came from HLA-typed donors. General study points: The likely explanation for a cluster of highly shared sequence variants was sequencing artifact.

60 Vbeta and 13 Jbeta primers were used in PCR. As handled by the study authors: Around 11 million shared chains were among some 75 million unique TCR beta chains counted in a later analysis. Data came from immunoSEQ multiplex PCR; TCRdb stores just in-frame clones and leaves some out. The DNA was the basis for D and trimming; V, J and clone size are from that table. The data hold 300,000 or so clones, with approximately 84% observed a single time. As to this clone: Its antigen remains unknown.

V dropped 0 bases and J dropped 1 base, with 6 bases sitting between them. Per germline, CDR1 LGHNA and CDR2 YSLEER. The CDR3 contains 14 residues. Material: PBMCs. The receptor's source is a middle-aged woman in good health and CMV-seropositive. The J gene is TRBJ1-1, the V gene TRBV4-3; D is uncertain. The CDR3: CASSQDGQNTEAFF. The DNA for the CDR3 is TGCGCCAGCAGCCAAGATGGGCAGAACACTGAAGCTTTCTTT.